This T cell receptor (beta chain) was recovered during a study of beta chain features in type 1 diabetes. This clone was recorded a few times. The antigen remains undetermined. Sequencing targeted expressed TCRB transcripts, as all isolated RNA had been reverse transcribed. Sequencing used immunoSEQ multiplex PCR; TCRdb keeps in-frame clones, though not all of them. Of roughly 160,000 clones in the sample, just over 8% were seen once. Study-wide points: Moderate but significant shortening of TCRB CDR3s was recorded in all four CD4+ subsets from Type 1 diabetes patients.

The CDR3 extends over 15 amino acids. Looked up from germline, CDR1 is SGHTA and CDR2 is FQGNSA. Trimming removed 1 base from V and 10 bases from J; junction bases left unmatched: 11. This sequence joins TRBV7-2 and TRBJ2-3; 7 bases line up with TRBD1. The source material was central memory CD4+ T cells from blood. This TCR came from a woman aged 18 to 35 with type 1 diabetes. For the CDR3, the DNA is TGTGCCAGCAGCTTAGTCTCTAGCAGGGGGAATTCGCAGTATTTT. The encoded protein is CASSLVSSRGNSQYF. Drawing the rest from reference TRBV7-2 and TRBJ2-3, the complete variable domain is GAGVSQSPSNKVTEKGKDVELRCDPISGHTALYWYRQSLGQGLEFLIYFQGNSAPDKSGLPSDRFSAERTGGSVSTLTIQRTQQEDSAVYLCASSLVSSRGNSQYFGPGTRLTVL.